Below, 2 T cell receptor beta chains from the same sample are listed, as sequenced in a study of blood T cell repertoires in COVID-19 (dated by TCRdb to 2018 to 2021). Libraries were made using the immunoSEQ multiplex PCR assay. The immuneACCESS repertoire file appears here via TCRdb, limited to in-frame rearrangements. These files lack a portion of the clones; in checked studies, under half of the deficit traces to unresolved V genes, and the cause of the others is not known. The sample includes around 220,000 clones, with roughly 82% observed a single time. Under 5.5% of the sample lies in the top ten. Sequenced input: peripheral blood. These receptors all come from a woman at least 80 years old with active or convalescent COVID-19.

This clone was counted a single time. The rearrangement uses TRBV18 and TRBJ1-1; D remains unclear. CDR1 and CDR2 (germline): KGHSH, LQKENI. Trimming took 6 bases from V and 4 from J, leaving 18 bases between them. CDR3 length: 15 residues. CDR3 region: CASSHGGRLSTEAFF. As DNA, the CDR3 is TGTGCCAGCTCCCATGGAGGGCGGCTGAGCACTGAAGCTTTCTTT.

The rearrangement links TRBV9 to TRBJ2-7; TRBD1 matches at 7 bases. The germline V gene has CDR1 SGDLS and CDR2 YYNGEE. CDR3 length: 16 residues. V was clipped by 2 bases and J by 3 bases; unmatched bases: 11. CDR3 DNA: TGTGCCAGCAGCGTGTCGCGGCAGGGGGAAGACTACGAGCAGTACTTC. Its protein is CASSVSRQGEDYEQYF.